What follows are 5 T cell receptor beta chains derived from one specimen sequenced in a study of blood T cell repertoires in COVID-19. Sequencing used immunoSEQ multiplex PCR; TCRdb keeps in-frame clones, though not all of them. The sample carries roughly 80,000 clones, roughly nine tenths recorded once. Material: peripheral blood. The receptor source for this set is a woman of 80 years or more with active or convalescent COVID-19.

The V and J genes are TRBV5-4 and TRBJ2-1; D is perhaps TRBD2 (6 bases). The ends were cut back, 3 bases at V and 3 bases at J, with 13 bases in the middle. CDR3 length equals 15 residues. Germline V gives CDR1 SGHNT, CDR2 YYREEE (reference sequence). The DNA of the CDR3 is TGTGCCAGCAGCTCCGGGGGAGCTAGCTACAATGAGCAGTTCTTC. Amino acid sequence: CASSSGGASYNEQFF.

This CDR3 reads CASSQDRASGRAQYF. The CDR3 DNA reads as TGTGCCAGCAGCCAAGATCGGGCTAGCGGGAGGGCCCAGTACTTC. V gene TRBV3-1 (or the pseudogene TRBV3-2) combines with J gene TRBJ2-7; 12 nucleotides agree with TRBD2. This CDR3 comprises 15 residues. Germline values: CDR1 LGHDT, CDR2 YNNKEL (reference sequence). V trimming: 0 bases; J trimming: 10 bases; junction bases outside the gene matches: 7.

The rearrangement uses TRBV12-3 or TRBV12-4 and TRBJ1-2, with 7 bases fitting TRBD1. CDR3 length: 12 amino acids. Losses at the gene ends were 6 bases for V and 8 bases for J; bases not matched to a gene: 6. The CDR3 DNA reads TGTGCCAGCAGCTCTCGACAGGGCGGCTACACCTTC. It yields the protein CASSSRQGGYTF.

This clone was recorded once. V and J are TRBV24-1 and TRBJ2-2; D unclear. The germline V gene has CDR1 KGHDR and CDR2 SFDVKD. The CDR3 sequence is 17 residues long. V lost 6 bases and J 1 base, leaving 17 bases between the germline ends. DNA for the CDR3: TGTGCCACCAGTTCAGGTATAGGCAGCCTGAACACCGGGGAGCTGTTTTTT. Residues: CATSSGIGSLNTGELFF.

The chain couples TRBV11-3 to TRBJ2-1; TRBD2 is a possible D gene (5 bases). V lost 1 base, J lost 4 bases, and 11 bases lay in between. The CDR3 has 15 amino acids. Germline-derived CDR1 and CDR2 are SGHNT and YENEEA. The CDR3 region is CASSLAPSLYNEQFF. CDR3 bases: TGTGCCAGCAGCTTAGCCCCTAGCCTTTACAATGAGCAGTTCTTC.